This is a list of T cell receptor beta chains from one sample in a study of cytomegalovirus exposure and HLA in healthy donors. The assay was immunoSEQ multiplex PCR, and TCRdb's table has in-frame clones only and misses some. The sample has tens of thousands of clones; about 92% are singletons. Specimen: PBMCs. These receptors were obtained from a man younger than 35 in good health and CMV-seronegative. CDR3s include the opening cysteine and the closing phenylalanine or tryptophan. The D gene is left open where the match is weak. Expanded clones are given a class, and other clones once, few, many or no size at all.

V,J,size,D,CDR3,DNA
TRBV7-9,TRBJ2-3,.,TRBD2,CASSLAPVGLASTDTQYF,TGTGCCAGCAGCTTAGCCCCAGTCGGACTAGCGAGCACAGATACGCAGTATTTT
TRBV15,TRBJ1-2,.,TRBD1,CATSRGQGDGYTF,TGTGCCACCAGCAGAGGACAGGGAGATGGCTACACCTTC
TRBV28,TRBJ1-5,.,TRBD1,CASTLGQGNQPQHF,TGTGCCAGCACCCTGGGACAGGGCAATCAGCCCCAGCATTTT
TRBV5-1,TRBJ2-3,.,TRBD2,CASRLTSASTDTQYF,TGCGCCAGCAGGTTAACTAGCGCGAGCACAGATACGCAGTATTTT
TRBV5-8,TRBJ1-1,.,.,CASSFPGAQDRSTEAFF,TGTGCCAGCAGCTTCCCCGGAGCACAGGATAGGAGCACTGAAGCTTTCTTT
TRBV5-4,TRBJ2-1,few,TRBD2,CASSPGTSGSYNEQFF,TGTGCCAGCAGCCCAGGGACTAGCGGATCCTACAATGAGCAGTTCTTC
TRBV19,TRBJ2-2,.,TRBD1,CASRPGQGQTGELFF,TGTGCCAGTAGACCTGGACAGGGGCAGACCGGGGAGCTGTTTTTT
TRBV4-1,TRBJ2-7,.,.,CASSQESGRGFPYEQYF,TGCGCCAGCAGCCAAGAGTCCGGCAGGGGATTCCCCTACGAGCAGTACTTC
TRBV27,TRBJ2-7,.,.,CASSLLGGQSYEQYF,TGTGCCAGCAGTTTATTAGGCGGGCAATCCTACGAGCAGTACTTC
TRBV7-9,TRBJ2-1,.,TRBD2,CASSLGLVNNEQFF,TGTGCCAGCAGCCTCGGACTAGTCAACAATGAGCAGTTCTTC
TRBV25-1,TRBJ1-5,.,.,CASRAGNQPQHF,TGTGCCAGCAGGGCGGGGAATCAGCCCCAGCATTTT
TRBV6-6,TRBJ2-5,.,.,CASTGGRQLKETQYF,TGTGCCAGCACCGGCGGTAGGCAATTGAAGGAGACCCAGTACTTC
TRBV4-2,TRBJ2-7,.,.,CASSQESSGYEQYF,TGTGCCAGCAGCCAAGAGTCGTCCGGTTACGAGCAGTACTTC
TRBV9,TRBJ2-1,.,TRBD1,CASSQSGTGGNEQFF,TGTGCCAGCAGCCAGTCCGGGACAGGGGGGAATGAGCAGTTCTTC
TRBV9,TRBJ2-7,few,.,CASSSRDWDYEQYF,TGTGCCAGCAGCAGCCGGGACTGGGACTACGAGCAGTACTTC
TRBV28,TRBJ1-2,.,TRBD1,CASSRRDRANYGYTF,TGTGCCAGCAGCCGCCGGGACAGGGCTAACTATGGCTACACCTTC
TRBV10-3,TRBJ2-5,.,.,CANGPQETQYF,TGTGCCAACGGTCCACAAGAGACCCAGTACTTC
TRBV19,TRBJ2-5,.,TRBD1,CASTRTGEETQYF,TGTGCCAGTACTCGGACAGGGGAAGAGACCCAGTACTTC
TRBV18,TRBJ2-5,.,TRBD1,CASSPRAGGQETQYF,TGTGCCAGCTCACCAAGGGCAGGGGGCCAGGAGACCCAGTACTTC
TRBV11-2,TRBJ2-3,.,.,CASSIFSSTDTQYF,TGTGCCAGCAGCATCTTTTCTAGCACAGATACGCAGTATTTT
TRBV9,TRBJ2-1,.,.,CASSVGTTGRAIGSNEQFF,TGTGCCAGCAGCGTAGGAACCACGGGTAGAGCGATCGGATCAAATGAGCAGTTCTTC
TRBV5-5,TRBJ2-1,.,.,CASIPSSSLLYNEQFF,TGTGCCAGCATACCCTCTAGCTCCCTCCTTTACAATGAGCAGTTCTTC
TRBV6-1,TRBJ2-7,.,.,CASSAVTGPPYEQYF,TGTGCCAGCAGTGCGGTTACAGGGCCCCCCTACGAGCAGTACTTC
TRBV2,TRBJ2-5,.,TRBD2,CASSEYPSGSLMASQETQYF,TGTGCCAGCAGTGAATATCCTAGCGGGAGCTTAATGGCAAGTCAAGAGACCCAGTACTTC
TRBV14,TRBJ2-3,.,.,CASSQGLAPPGDTQYF,TGTGCCAGCAGCCAAGGTCTAGCTCCCCCAGGAGATACGCAGTATTTT
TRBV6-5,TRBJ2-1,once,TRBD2,CASSPRLAVNEQFF,TGTGCCAGCAGCCCCCGCCTAGCGGTCAATGAGCAGTTCTTC
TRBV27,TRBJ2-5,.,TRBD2,CASSQFLAGGPRETQYF,TGTGCCAGCAGTCAATTTCTAGCGGGAGGGCCCAGGGAGACCCAGTACTTC
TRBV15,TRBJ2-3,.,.,CATSKNRVGLADTQYF,TGTGCCACCAGCAAAAACAGGGTCGGTTTGGCAGATACGCAGTATTTT
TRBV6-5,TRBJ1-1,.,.,CASSQGGYTEAFF,TGTGCCAGCAGCCAGGGCGGTTACACTGAAGCTTTCTTT
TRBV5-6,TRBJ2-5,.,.,CASSLASFRAETQYF,TGTGCCAGCAGCTTGGCCTCCTTCAGGGCAGAGACCCAGTACTTC
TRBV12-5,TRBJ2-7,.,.,CASGLDRREQYF,TGTGCTAGTGGTTTGGACAGGAGAGAGCAGTACTTC
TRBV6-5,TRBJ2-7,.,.,CASMEAGGYEQYF,TGTGCCAGCATGGAAGCGGGCGGCTACGAGCAGTACTTC
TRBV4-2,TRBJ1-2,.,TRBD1,CASSQARGGGLWNYGYTF,TGTGCCAGCAGCCAGGCCCGAGGGGGCGGCCTTTGGAACTATGGCTACACCTTC
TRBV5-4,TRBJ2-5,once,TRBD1,CASSRGTGSETQYF,TGTGCCAGCAGCCGTGGGACAGGTTCAGAGACCCAGTACTTC
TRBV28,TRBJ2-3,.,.,CASSSTSTDTQYF,TGTGCCAGCAGTTCCACAAGCACAGATACGCAGTATTTT
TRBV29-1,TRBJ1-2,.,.,CSVERDSADGYTF,TGCAGCGTTGAACGCGACAGTGCTGATGGCTACACCTTC
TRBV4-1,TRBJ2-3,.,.,CASSQGTASTDTQYF,TGCGCCAGCAGCCAAGGGACAGCTAGCACAGATACGCAGTATTTT
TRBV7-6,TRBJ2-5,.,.,CASSYQMEETQYF,TGTGCCAGCAGCTACCAGATGGAGGAGACCCAGTACTTC
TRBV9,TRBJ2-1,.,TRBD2,CASSGLAGVSNEQFF,TGTGCCAGCAGCGGACTAGCGGGAGTTTCCAATGAGCAGTTCTTC
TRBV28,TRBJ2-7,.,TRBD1,CASSKWTGSYEQYF,TGTGCCAGCAGTAAATGGACAGGGTCCTACGAGCAGTACTTC
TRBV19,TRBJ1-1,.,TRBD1,CASIGQGARYTEAFF,TGTGCCAGTATCGGACAGGGGGCAAGGTACACTGAAGCTTTCTTT
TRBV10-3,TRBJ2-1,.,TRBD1,CAIRDRGFYNEQFF,TGTGCCATCAGGGACAGGGGGTTCTACAATGAGCAGTTCTTC
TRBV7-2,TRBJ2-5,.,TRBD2,CASIGLAGGPQETQYF,TGTGCCAGCATCGGACTAGCGGGAGGTCCCCAAGAGACCCAGTACTTC
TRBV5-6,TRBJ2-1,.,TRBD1,CASSPWTGRTHEQFF,TGTGCCAGCAGCCCGTGGACAGGCCGTACCCATGAGCAGTTCTTC
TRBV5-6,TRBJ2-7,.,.,CASSYISERHEQYF,TGTGCCAGCAGCTACATTTCGGAGCGCCACGAGCAGTACTTC
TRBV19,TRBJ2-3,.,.,CASSSEFADTQYF,TGTGCCAGTAGTAGCGAGTTCGCAGATACGCAGTATTTT